The source of this T cell receptor (beta chain) is a study of T cells in Graves' hyperthyroidism and ophthalmopathy. This clonotype was seen repeatedly, ten times or more. Amplified TCR beta CDR3 regions came from RNA transcripts. RT-PCR in the first round (using the HTBI primer set) targeted the TCR CDR3. TCRdb reprocessed the multiplex PCR reads with MiXCR, giving one entry per CDR3 protein. The sample contains roughly 380,000 distinct CDR3 sequences, roughly 14% of which appear only once. Germline V lookup: CDR1 KGHDR, CDR2 SFDVKD. Trimming at V came to 9 bases and at J to 9 bases, leaving 12 bases not matched to a gene. The CDR3 extends over 15 amino acids.

This sequence was found in a woman aged 55-69 years with Graves' hyperthyroidism. The sequencing input was blood. This chain uses TRBV24-1 with TRBJ2-3; the match to TRBD2 covers 12 bases. The CDR3 region is CATEATSGRPRTQYF. CDR3 bases: TGTGCCACCGAGGCAACTAGCGGGAGGCCACGGACGCAGTATTTT.